The 18 T cell receptor beta chains below were found in one sample sequenced in a study of blood T cell repertoires in COVID-19. Sequencing was performed with immunoSEQ multiplex PCR; in TCRdb, only in-frame clones are kept and a portion is missing. Of approximately 150,000 clones listed, 80% to 90% are singletons. Sequencing was done on a sample of PBMCs or T cells enriched from blood (not recorded which). These TCRs come from a woman aged 50 to 65 who had recovered from COVID-19.

V gene TRBV19 combines with J gene TRBJ1-5; D is uncertain. CDR1 LNHDA and CDR2 SQIVND come from the germline V gene (reference sequence). This CDR3 has 13 residues. The V end was cut by 3 bases, the J end by 4 bases, with 7 bases between. The CDR3 sequence: CASSISTNQPQHF. Here the CDR3 DNA reads TGTGCCAGTAGTATCTCCACAAATCAGCCCCAGCATTTT.

The rearrangement links TRBV5-1 to TRBJ2-2, with D possibly being TRBD1 (5 bases). V was clipped by 4 bases and J by 6 bases, with 13 bases between them. The CDR3 totals 14 residues. Looked up from germline, CDR1 is SGHRS and CDR2 is YFSETQ. CDR3 DNA: TGCGCCAGCAGCGTCACCTCAGGGTCCGGGGAGCTGTTTTTT. Its protein is CASSVTSGSGELFF.

The chain joins TRBV6-1 to TRBJ1-3, with 7 bases fitting TRBD1. After removal of 2 bases from V and 5 bases from J, the junction contained 6 bases not matched to a gene. Germline V gene sequence: CDR1 MNHNS, CDR2 SASEGT. The CDR3 is 15 residues long. The DNA for the CDR3 is TGTGCCAGCAGTGAAATAGGACAGGTGCGAAACACCATATATTTT. This encodes CASSEIGQVRNTIYF.

The chain couples TRBV19 to TRBJ1-5, with 8 bases identical to TRBD1. Germline CDR1 LNHDA, CDR2 SQIVND (reference sequence). The CDR3 totals 15 residues. J was trimmed by 7 bases and V by 10 bases; bases with no gene match: 15. The CDR3 DNA reads TGTGCCACCTCAGACCGGGACAGGAATGGGCAGCCCCAGCATTTT. As protein: CATSDRDRNGQPQHF.

This clone has a handful of counts. This chain connects TRBV6-5 to TRBJ1-2; 7 bases are shared with TRBD1. The CDR3 consists of 16 residues. The V and J ends lost 0 bases and 6 bases, in that order; junction bases with no gene match: 10. Germline V CDR1 and CDR2: MNHEY, SVGAGI. CDR3 residues: CASSYSRNRGGNGYTF. CDR3 coding DNA: TGTGCCAGCAGTTACTCGCGTAACAGGGGAGGTAATGGCTACACCTTC.

The chain employs TRBV3-1 (or the pseudogene TRBV3-2) and TRBJ2-7; D is undetermined. Trimming cost V 0 bases and J 6 bases, with 9 bases left between them. Germline lookup yields CDR1 LGHDT and CDR2 YNNKEL (reference sequence). This CDR3 comprises 13 residues. The CDR3 sequence is CASSQDGLGEQYF. The CDR3 DNA sequence: TGTGCCAGCAGCCAAGACGGGTTAGGCGAGCAGTACTTC.

The J gene is TRBJ2-3, the V gene TRBV7-9; weak D call: TRBD2 (6 bases). CDR3 length: 12 residues. Germline V lookup: CDR1 SEHNR, CDR2 FQNEAQ (reference sequence). V was trimmed by 7 bases and J by 8 bases, leaving 13 bases between them. CDR3: CASTGLGGTQYF. The CDR3 DNA reads as TGTGCCAGCACCGGCCTGGGGGGTACGCAGTATTTT.

V gene TRBV20-1 combines with J gene TRBJ1-4; the D gene is possibly TRBD1 (5 bases). The CDR3 length is 13 residues. CDR1 and CDR2 from the germline V gene are DFQATT and SNEGSKA (reference sequence). Trimming cost V 3 bases and J 8 bases, with 13 bases left between them. The chain's CDR3 is CSASGRVGEKLFF. The CDR3 DNA follows: TGCAGTGCTAGTGGCAGGGTGGGAGAAAAACTGTTTTTT.

The chain employs TRBV4-3 and TRBJ2-1, with D possibly TRBD2 on 5 matching bases. Germline V lookup: CDR1 LGHNA, CDR2 YSLEER. V was shortened by 1 base and J by 2 bases, with 9 bases between the two germline ends. The CDR3 extends over 15 amino acids. The CDR3: CASSQVLGPYNEQFF. The CDR3 DNA reads TGCGCCAGCAGCCAAGTACTAGGCCCCTACAATGAGCAGTTCTTC.

The chain couples TRBV19 to TRBJ1-3; D is unresolved. The ends were cut back, 6 bases at V and 8 bases at J, with 14 bases in the middle. The germline V gene encodes CDR1 LNHDA and CDR2 SQIVND (reference sequence). CDR3 size: 13 residues. The CDR3 spells CASRIPPGDTIYF. DNA for the CDR3: TGTGCCAGTAGAATACCCCCCGGGGACACCATATATTTT.

The chain couples TRBV7-9 to TRBJ2-7; D gene ambiguous. Per germline, CDR1 SEHNR and CDR2 FQNEAQ (reference sequence). CDR3 length equals 15 residues. V was shortened by 1 base and J by 3 bases, with 13 bases between the two germline ends. As DNA, the CDR3 is TGTGCCAGCAGCTTAGGATTGAACACTAACTACGAGCAGTACTTC. Translated: CASSLGLNTNYEQYF.

The rearrangement joins TRBV24-1 to TRBJ2-3; no reliable D call. Germline values: CDR1 KGHDR, CDR2 SFDVKD. Trimming pared 4 bases from V and 1 base from J, leaving 23 bases between. The CDR3 is 19 residues long. The CDR3 sequence: CATSEGLRRSFLCTDTQYF. Written as DNA, the CDR3 is TGTGCCACCAGTGAGGGTCTCCGCAGGTCCTTTCTTTGCACAGATACGCAGTATTTT.

This chain connects TRBV6-2 or TRBV6-3 to TRBJ1-3, with D tentatively TRBD1 (5 bases). The CDR3 consists of 18 residues. The V gene lost 0 bases and the J gene lost 4 bases, with 19 bases spanning the gap. Germline V CDR1 and CDR2: MNHEY, SVGEGT. CDR3: CASSYSGRRASDGNTIYF. The CDR3, as DNA: TGTGCCAGCAGTTACTCGGGACGGAGGGCCTCAGACGGAAACACCATATATTTT.

The chain links TRBV5-1 to TRBJ2-7; the D gene is possibly TRBD1 (5 bases). V was cut by 0 bases and J by 1 base, with 8 bases left in between. The length of the CDR3 is 14 residues. Germline CDR1 SGHRS, CDR2 YFSETQ. CDR3 residues: CASSLGAGSYEQYF. CDR3 sequence (DNA): TGCGCCAGCAGCTTGGGGGCAGGGTCCTACGAGCAGTACTTC.

The rearrangement links TRBV2 to TRBJ1-6; TRBD1 agrees at 9 bases. This CDR3 region has 15 residues. V lost 3 bases, J lost 7 bases, and 4 bases stayed unmatched. Germline V gives CDR1 SNHLY, CDR2 FYNNEI. CDR3 bases: TGTGCCAGCAGTGAGCCCGGGACAGGGAATTCACCCCTCCACTTT. Its translation: CASSEPGTGNSPLHF.

For this clone: Different DNA sequences within this sample yield the same CDR3. The chain employs TRBV7-9 and TRBJ1-4; TRBD1 might be the D (5 bases). V lost 1 base and J lost 3, with 9 bases in between. This CDR3 comprises 15 residues. Germline CDR1 is SEHNR and CDR2 is FQNEAQ (reference sequence). CDR3: CASSLGGGPNEKLFF. In DNA form, the CDR3 reads TGTGCCAGCAGCTTAGGCGGGGGACCTAATGAAAAACTGTTTTTT.

This chain uses TRBV9 with TRBJ2-2; tentatively, D is TRBD1 (6 bases). Germline CDR1 reads SGDLS; CDR2 reads YYNGEE. CDR3 size: 14 residues. V was clipped by 4 bases and J by 6 bases, with 13 bases between them. CDR3 residues: CASSPSRTAGELFF. In DNA, the CDR3 is TGTGCCAGCAGCCCCTCGCGGACAGCCGGGGAGCTGTTTTTT.

This sequence joins TRBV7-2 and TRBJ1-3; no clear D gene. V lost 0 bases to trimming and J lost 11 bases, with 14 bases between them. This CDR3 spans 14 amino acids. The germline CDR1 and CDR2 sequences are SGHTA and FQGNSA. CDR3 loop: CASSLAAGLPSIYF. CDR3 sequence (DNA): TGTGCCAGCAGCTTAGCGGCGGGATTGCCCTCCATATATTTT. Based on the CDR3 plus reference TRBV7-2 and TRBJ1-3, the full variable domain is GAGVSQSPSNKVTEKGKDVELRCDPISGHTALYWYRQSLGQGLEFLIYFQGNSAPDKSGLPSDRFSAERTGGSVSTLTIQRTQQEDSAVYLCASSLAAGLPSIYFGEGSWLTVV.